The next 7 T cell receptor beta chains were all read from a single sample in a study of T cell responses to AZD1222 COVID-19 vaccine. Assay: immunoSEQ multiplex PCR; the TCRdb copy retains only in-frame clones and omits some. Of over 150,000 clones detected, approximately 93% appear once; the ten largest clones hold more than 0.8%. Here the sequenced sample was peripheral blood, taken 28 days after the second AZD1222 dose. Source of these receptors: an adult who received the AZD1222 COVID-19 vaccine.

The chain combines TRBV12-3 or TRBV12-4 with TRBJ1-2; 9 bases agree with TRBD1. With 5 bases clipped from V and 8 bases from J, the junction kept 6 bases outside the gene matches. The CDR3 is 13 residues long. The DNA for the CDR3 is TGTGCCAGCAGTACGGGACAGGGTCGGGGCTACACCTTC. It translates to CASSTGQGRGYTF.

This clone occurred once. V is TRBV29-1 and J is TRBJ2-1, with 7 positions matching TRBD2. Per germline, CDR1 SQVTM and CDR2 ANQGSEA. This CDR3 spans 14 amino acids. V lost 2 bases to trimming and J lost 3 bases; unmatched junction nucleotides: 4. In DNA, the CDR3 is TGCAGCGTTGAACAAGCGGGGAGCTACAATGAGCAGTTCTTC. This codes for CSVEQAGSYNEQFF.

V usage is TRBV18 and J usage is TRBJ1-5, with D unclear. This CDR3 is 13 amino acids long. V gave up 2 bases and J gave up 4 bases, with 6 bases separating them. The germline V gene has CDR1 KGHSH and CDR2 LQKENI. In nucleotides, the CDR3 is TGTGCCAGCTCACCAAGAGGGAATCAGCCCCAGCATTTT. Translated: CASSPRGNQPQHF.

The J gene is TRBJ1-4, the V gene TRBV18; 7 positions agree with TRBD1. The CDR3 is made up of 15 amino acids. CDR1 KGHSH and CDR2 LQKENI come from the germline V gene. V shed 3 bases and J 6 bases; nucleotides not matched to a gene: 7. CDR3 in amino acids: CASSPGDRLDEKLFF. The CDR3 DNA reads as TGTGCCAGCTCACCGGGGGACAGATTGGATGAAAAACTGTTTTTT.

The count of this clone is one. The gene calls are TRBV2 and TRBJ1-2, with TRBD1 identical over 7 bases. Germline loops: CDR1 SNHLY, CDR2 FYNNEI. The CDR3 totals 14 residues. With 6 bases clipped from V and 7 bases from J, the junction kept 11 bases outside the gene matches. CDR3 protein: CASSGTARDSGYTF. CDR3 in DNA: TGTGCCAGCAGCGGGACAGCCCGCGACTCTGGCTACACCTTC.

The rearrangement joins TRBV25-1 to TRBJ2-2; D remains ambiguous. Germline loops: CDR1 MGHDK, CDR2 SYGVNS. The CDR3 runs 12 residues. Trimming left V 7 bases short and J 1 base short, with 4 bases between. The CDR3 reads CASTRNTGELFF. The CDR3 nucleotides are TGTGCCAGCACCCGGAACACCGGGGAGCTGTTTTTT.

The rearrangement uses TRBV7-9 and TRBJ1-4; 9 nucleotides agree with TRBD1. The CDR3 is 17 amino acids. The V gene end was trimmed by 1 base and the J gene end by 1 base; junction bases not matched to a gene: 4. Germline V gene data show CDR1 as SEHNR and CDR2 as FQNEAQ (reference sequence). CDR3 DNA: TGTGCCAGCAGCTTAGGGACAGGGGCTGGAACTAATGAAAAACTGTTTTTT. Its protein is CASSLGTGAGTNEKLFF.